The 5 T cell receptor beta chains in this list originate from one sample, sequenced in a study of T cell responses to AZD1222 COVID-19 vaccine. Sequencing was performed with immunoSEQ multiplex PCR; in TCRdb, only in-frame clones are kept and a portion is missing. The table includes some 150,000 clones, roughly 90% detected once. Sequencing used peripheral blood, obtained 28 days after the second AZD1222 dose. The origin of the receptors is an adult who received the AZD1222 COVID-19 vaccine.

The chain combines TRBV7-6 with TRBJ2-5, with TRBD2 matching over 9 bases. V gave up 5 bases and J gave up 1 base; unmatched junction bases: 5. The CDR3 spans 15 residues. Germline assignment: CDR1 SGHVS and CDR2 FNYEAQ. The CDR3 DNA sequence: TGTGCCAGCAGCCGCGTAGCGGGGGTCCAAGAGACCCAGTACTTC. This sequence encodes CASSRVAGVQETQYF.

This chain links TRBV6-6 with TRBJ1-5; D not certain. The length of the CDR3 is 16 residues. Trimming took 7 bases from V and 1 from J, leaving 17 bases between them. Germline-derived CDR1 and CDR2 are MNHNY and SVGAGI (reference sequence). The CDR3 region has the DNA TGTGCCAGCACTTGGACCGGCGTAGCGAGCAATCAGCCCCAGCATTTT. It yields the protein CASTWTGVASNQPQHF.

The chain links TRBV11-2 to TRBJ2-5; 11 bases are a match to TRBD1. From germline, CDR1 is SGHAT and CDR2 FQNNGV. This CDR3 contains 16 residues. The trim removed 5 bases at V and 2 bases at J, leaving 7 bases unmatched. This CDR3 is CASSPGQGARQETQYF. The CDR3, as DNA: TGTGCCAGCAGCCCAGGACAGGGGGCCCGACAAGAGACCCAGTACTTC.

J is TRBJ1-1 and V is TRBV10-1; the D is unclear. Between the trimmed V and J ends, which lost 3 bases and 0 bases, there was a span of 8 bases. The CDR3 extends over 14 amino acids. CDR1 WNHNN and CDR2 SYGVQD come from the germline V gene (reference sequence). CDR3 sequence reads: CASSETRMNTEAFF. The DNA of the CDR3 is TGCGCCAGCAGTGAAACTCGGATGAACACTGAAGCTTTCTTT.

The chain uses TRBV5-1 and TRBJ1-2; 9 bases agree with TRBD1. The CDR3 contains 15 residues. Germline V gives CDR1 SGHRS, CDR2 YFSETQ. The J segment lost 2 bases and the V segment lost 2 bases, leaving 4 bases of the junction unmatched. In DNA, the CDR3 is TGCGCCAGCAGCTTAGGGACAGGGAGGAACTATGGCTACACCTTC. Protein: CASSLGTGRNYGYTF.